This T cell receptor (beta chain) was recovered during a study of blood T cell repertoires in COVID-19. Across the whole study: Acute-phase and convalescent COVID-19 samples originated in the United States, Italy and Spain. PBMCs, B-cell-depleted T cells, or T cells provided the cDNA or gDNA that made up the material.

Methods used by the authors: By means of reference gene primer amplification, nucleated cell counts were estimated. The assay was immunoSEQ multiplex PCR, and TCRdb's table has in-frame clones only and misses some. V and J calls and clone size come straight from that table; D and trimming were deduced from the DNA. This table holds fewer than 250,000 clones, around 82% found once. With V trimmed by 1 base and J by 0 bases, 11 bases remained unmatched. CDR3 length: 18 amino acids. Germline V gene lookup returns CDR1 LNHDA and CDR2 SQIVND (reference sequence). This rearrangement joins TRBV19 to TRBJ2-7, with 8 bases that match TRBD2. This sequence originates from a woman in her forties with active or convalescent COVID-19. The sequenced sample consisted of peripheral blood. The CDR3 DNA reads TGTGCCAGTAGTATAGGGAACATACTAGCGGAGAGCTCCTACGAGCAGTACTTC. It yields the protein CASSIGNILAESSYEQYF. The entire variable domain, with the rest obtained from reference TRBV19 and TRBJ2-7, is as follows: DGGITQSPKYLFRKEGQNVTLSCEQNLNHDAMYWYRQDPGQGLRLIYYSQIVNDFQKGDIAEGYSVSREKKESFPLTVTSAQKNPTAFYLCASSIGNILAESSYEQYFGPGTRLTVT.